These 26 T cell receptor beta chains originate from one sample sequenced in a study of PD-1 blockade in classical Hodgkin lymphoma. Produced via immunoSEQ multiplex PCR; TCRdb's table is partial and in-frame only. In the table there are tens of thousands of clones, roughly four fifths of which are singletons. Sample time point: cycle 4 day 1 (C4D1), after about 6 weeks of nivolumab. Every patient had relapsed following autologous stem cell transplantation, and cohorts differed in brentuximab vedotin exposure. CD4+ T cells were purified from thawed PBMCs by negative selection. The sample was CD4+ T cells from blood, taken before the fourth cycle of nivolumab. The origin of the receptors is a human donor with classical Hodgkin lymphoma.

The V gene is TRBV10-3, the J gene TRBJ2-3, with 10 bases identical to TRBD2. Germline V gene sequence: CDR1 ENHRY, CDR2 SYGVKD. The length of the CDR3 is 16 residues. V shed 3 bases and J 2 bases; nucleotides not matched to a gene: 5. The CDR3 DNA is TGTGCCATCAGTGATAAAGCGGGGGGGAACACAGATACGCAGTATTTT. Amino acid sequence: CAISDKAGGNTDTQYF.

Written as DNA, the CDR3 is TGTGCCAGCAGCTTATTGGGGGACAATCAGCCCCAGCATTTT. It specifies CASSLLGDNQPQHF. The chain joins TRBV7-9 to TRBJ1-5, with D possibly matching TRBD1 (5 bases). The CDR3 extends over 14 amino acids. Between the trimmed V and J ends, which lost 2 bases and 3 bases, there was a span of 8 bases. Germline V gives CDR1 SEHNR, CDR2 FQNEAQ (reference sequence).

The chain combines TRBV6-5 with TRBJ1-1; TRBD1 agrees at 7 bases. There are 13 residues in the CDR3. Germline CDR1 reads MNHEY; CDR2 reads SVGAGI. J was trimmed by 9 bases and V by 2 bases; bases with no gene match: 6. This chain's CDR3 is CASSYPGTVQAFF. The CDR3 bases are TGTGCCAGCAGTTACCCTGGGACAGTTCAAGCTTTCTTT.

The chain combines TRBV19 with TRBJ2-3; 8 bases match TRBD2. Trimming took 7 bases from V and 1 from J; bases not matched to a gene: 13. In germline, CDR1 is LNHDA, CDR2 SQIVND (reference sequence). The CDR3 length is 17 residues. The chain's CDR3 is CASTAGVREEGTDTQYF. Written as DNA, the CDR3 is TGTGCCAGTACAGCGGGAGTGAGAGAGGAGGGCACAGATACGCAGTATTTT.

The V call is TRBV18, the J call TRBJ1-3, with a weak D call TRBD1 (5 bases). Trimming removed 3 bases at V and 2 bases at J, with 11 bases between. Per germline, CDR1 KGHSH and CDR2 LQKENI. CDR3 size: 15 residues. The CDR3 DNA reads TGTGCCAGCTCACCGGGGGGTGGAACTGGAAACACCATATATTTT. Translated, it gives CASSPGGGTGNTIYF.

CDR3 region: CASSQDSGAGPYEQYF. In nucleotides, the CDR3 is TGCGCCAGCAGCCAAGATTCAGGGGCCGGACCCTACGAGCAGTACTTC. This chain connects TRBV4-3 to TRBJ2-7; a possible D gene is TRBD1 (6 bases). Per the germline V gene, CDR1 is LGHNA and CDR2 is YSLEER. Between the trimmed V and J ends, which lost 0 bases and 2 bases, there was a span of 14 bases. The CDR3 has 16 amino acids.

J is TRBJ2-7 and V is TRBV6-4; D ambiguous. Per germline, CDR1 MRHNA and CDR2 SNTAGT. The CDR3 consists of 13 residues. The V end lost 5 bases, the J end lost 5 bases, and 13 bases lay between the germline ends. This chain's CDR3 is CASSTDLGNEQYF. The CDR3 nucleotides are TGTGCCAGCAGTACGGACCTGGGTAACGAGCAGTACTTC.

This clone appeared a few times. The CDR3, as DNA: TGTGCCAGCAGCCGAACTAGCGGGGGGACCTACGAGCAGTACTTC. Translation gives CASSRTSGGTYEQYF. V is TRBV2 and J is TRBJ2-7; 12 bases agree with TRBD2. Germline CDR1 reads SNHLY; CDR2 reads FYNNEI. The CDR3 extends over 15 amino acids. Trimming took 6 bases from V and 2 from J; bases not matched to a gene: 5.

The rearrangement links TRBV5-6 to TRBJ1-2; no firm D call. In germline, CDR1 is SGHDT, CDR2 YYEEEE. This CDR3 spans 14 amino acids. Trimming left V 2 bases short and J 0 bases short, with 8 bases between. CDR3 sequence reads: CASSFGQTNYGYTF. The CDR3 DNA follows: TGTGCCAGCAGCTTCGGGCAGACTAACTATGGCTACACCTTC.

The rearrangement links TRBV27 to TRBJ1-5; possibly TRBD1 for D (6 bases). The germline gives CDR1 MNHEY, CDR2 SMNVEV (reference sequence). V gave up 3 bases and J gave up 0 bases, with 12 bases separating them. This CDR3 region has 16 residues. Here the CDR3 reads CASSLWTASSNQPQHF. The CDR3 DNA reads TGTGCCAGCAGTTTGTGGACAGCCTCTAGCAATCAGCCCCAGCATTTT.

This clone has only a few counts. The chain's CDR3 is CSVAFLAGNEQFF. The CDR3 DNA sequence: TGCAGCGTTGCTTTTCTAGCGGGGAATGAGCAGTTCTTC. The rearrangement uses TRBV29-1 and TRBJ2-1; 9 nucleotides align to TRBD2. Germline values: CDR1 SQVTM, CDR2 ANQGSEA. This CDR3 is 13 amino acids long. The V and J ends lost 4 bases and 7 bases, in that order; junction bases with no gene match: 5.

CDR3 sequence reads: CASRQDEITDTQYF. The CDR3 DNA reads as TGTGCCAGCAGGCAGGACGAGATCACAGATACGCAGTATTTT. This chain links TRBV2 with TRBJ2-3, with D hard to call. The length of the CDR3 is 14 residues. Trimming took 6 bases from V and 2 from J, leaving 12 bases between them. Germline V gene sequence: CDR1 SNHLY, CDR2 FYNNEI. The full variable domain, completed using reference TRBV2 and TRBJ2-3, is EPEVTQTPSHQVTQMGQEVILRCVPISNHLYFYWYRQILGQKVEFLVSFYNNEISEKSEIFDDQFSVERPDGSNFTLKIRSTKLEDSAMYFCASRQDEITDTQYFGPGTRLTVL.

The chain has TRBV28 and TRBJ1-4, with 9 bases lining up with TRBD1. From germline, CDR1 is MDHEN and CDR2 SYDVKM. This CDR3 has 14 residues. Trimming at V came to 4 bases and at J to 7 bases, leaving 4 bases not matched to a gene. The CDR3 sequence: CASSSGQGGEKLFF. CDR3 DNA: TGTGCCAGCAGTTCGGGACAGGGTGGTGAAAAACTGTTTTTT.

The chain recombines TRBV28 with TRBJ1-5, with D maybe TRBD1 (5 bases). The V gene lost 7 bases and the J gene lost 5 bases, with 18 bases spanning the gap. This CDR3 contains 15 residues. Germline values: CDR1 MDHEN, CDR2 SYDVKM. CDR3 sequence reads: CASTVPTRGYQPQHF. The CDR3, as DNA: TGTGCCAGCACTGTGCCAACTAGGGGTTATCAGCCCCAGCATTTT.

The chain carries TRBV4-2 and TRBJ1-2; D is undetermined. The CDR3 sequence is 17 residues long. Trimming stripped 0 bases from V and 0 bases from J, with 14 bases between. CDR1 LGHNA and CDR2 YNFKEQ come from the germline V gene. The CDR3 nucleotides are TGTGCCAGCAGCCAAGATCTCAGACAAGTAGCTAACTATGGCTACACCTTC. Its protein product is CASSQDLRQVANYGYTF.

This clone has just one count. The CDR3 coding sequence is TGCGCCAGCAGCGACACCGGGACAGGGGATGAAAAACTGTTTTTT. This encodes CASSDTGTGDEKLFF. The chain couples TRBV5-1 to TRBJ1-4, with 10 bases matching TRBD1. Germline V gene lookup returns CDR1 SGHRS and CDR2 YFSETQ. The V segment lost 4 bases and the J segment 6 bases; nucleotides outside the gene matches: 6. There are 15 residues in the CDR3.

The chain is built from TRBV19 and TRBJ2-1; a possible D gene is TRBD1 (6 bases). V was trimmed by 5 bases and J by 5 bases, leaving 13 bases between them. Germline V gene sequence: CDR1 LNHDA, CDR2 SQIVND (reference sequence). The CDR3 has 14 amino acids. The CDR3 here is CASSFRDIDNEQFF. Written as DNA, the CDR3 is TGTGCCAGTAGTTTCCGGGACATAGACAATGAGCAGTTCTTC.

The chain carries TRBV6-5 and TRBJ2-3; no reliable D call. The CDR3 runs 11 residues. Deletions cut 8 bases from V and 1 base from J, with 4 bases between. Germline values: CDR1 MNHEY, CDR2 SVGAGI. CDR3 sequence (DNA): TGTGCCAGCGGGCGCACAGATACGCAGTATTTT. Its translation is CASGRTDTQYF.

In DNA, the CDR3 is TGTGCCAGCAGCTTCGACCTAATAGATACGCAGTATTTT. Translated, it gives CASSFDLIDTQYF. V usage is TRBV5-4 and J usage is TRBJ2-3; D remains ambiguous. The CDR3 contains 13 residues. V gave up 2 bases and J gave up 5 bases, with 9 bases separating them. Germline V gives CDR1 SGHNT, CDR2 YYREEE (reference sequence).

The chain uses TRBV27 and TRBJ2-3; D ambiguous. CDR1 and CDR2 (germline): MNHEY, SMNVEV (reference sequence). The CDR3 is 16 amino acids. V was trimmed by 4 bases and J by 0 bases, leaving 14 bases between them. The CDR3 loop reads CASSSSGRSSTDTQYF. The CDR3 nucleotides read TGTGCCAGCAGTTCTAGTGGACGGTCTAGCACAGATACGCAGTATTTT.

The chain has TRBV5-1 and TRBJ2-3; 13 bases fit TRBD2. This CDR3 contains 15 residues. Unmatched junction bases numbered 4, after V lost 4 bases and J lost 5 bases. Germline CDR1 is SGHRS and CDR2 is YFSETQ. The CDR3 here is CASSPGTSGVDTQYF. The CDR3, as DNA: TGCGCCAGCAGCCCGGGGACTAGCGGGGTAGATACGCAGTATTTT. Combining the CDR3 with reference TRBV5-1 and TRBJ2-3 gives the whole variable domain KAGVTQTPRYLIKTRGQQVTLSCSPISGHRSVSWYQQTPGQGLQFLFEYFSETQRNKGNFPGRFSGRQFSNSRSEMNVSTLELGDSALYLCASSPGTSGVDTQYFGPGTRLTVL.

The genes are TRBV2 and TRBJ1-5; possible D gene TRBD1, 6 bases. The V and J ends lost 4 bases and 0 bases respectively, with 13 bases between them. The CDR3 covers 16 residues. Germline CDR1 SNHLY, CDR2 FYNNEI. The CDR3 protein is CASSGGTFYSNQPQHF. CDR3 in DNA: TGTGCCAGCAGTGGGGGGACATTTTATAGCAATCAGCCCCAGCATTTT.

CDR3 sequence (DNA): TGTGCCAGCAGTTACTCGATGGGGGGCGGAAACTATGGCTACACCTTC. Amino acid sequence: CASSYSMGGGNYGYTF. This rearrangement joins TRBV6-5 to TRBJ1-2; D may be TRBD1 (6 bases). There are 16 residues in the CDR3. Germline CDR1 is MNHEY and CDR2 is SVGAGI. The V end was cut by 0 bases, the J end by 2 bases, with 13 bases between.

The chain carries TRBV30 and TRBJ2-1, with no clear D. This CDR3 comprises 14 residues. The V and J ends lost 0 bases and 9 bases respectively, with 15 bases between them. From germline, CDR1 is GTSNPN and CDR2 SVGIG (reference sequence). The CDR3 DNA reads TGTGCCTGGAGTGTGTGGCTCCAAGGCGGTGAGCAGTTCTTC. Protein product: CAWSVWLQGGEQFF. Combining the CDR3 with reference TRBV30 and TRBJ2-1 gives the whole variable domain SQTIHQWPATLVQPVGSPLSLECTVEGTSNPNLYWYRQAAGRGLQLLFYSVGIGQISSEVPQNLSASRPQDRQFILSSKKLLLSDSGFYLCAWSVWLQGGEQFFGPGTRLTVL.

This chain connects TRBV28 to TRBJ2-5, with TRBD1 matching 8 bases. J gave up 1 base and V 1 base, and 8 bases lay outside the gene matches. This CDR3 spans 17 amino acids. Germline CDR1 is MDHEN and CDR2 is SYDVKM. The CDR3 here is CASSLSWTGTAQETQYF. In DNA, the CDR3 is TGTGCCAGCAGTTTATCCTGGACAGGGACGGCCCAAGAGACCCAGTACTTC.

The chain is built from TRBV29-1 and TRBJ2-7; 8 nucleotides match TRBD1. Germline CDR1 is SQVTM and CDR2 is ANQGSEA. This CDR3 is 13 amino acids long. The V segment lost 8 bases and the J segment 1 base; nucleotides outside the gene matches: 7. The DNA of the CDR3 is TGCAGCTCAACGCAGGGGGCGTCCTACGAGCAGTACTTC. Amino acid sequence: CSSTQGASYEQYF.